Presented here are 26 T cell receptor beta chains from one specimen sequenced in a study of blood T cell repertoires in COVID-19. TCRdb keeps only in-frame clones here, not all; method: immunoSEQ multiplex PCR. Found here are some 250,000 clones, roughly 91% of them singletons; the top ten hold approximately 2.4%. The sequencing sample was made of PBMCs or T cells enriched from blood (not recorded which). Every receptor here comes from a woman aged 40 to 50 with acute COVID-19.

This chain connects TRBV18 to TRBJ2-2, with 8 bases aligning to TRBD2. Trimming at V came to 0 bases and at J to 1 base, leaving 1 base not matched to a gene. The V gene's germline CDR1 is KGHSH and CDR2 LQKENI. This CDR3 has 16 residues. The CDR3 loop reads CASSPPGLVNTGELFF. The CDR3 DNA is TGTGCCAGCTCACCACCGGGACTAGTGAACACCGGGGAGCTGTTTTTT.

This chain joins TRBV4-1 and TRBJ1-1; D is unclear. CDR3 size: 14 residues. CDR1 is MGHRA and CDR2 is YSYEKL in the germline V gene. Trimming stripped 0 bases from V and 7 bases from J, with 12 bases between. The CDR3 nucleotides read TGCGCCAGCAGCCAAGAAGGTGGTGGAGTTGAAGCTTTCTTT. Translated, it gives CASSQEGGGVEAFF.

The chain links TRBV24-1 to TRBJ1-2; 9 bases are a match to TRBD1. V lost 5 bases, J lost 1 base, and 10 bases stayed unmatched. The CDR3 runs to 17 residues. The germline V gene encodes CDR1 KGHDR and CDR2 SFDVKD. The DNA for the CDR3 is TGTGCCACCAGTGGCTCCGGGACAGGGACGATTAACTATGGCTACACCTTC. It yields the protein CATSGSGTGTINYGYTF.

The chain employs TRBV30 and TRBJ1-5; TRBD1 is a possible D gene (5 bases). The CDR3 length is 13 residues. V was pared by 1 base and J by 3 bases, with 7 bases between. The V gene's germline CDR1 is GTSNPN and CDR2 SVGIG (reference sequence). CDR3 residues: CAWSGGTNQPQHF. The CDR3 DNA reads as TGTGCCTGGAGTGGCGGGACCAATCAGCCCCAGCATTTT.

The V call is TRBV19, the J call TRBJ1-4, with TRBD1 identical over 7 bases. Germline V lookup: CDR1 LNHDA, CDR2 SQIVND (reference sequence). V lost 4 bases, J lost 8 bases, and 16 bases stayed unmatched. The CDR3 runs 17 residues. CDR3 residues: CASSRQGGPYGSEKLFF. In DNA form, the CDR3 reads TGTGCCAGTAGTAGACAAGGGGGCCCCTATGGAAGCGAAAAACTGTTTTTT.

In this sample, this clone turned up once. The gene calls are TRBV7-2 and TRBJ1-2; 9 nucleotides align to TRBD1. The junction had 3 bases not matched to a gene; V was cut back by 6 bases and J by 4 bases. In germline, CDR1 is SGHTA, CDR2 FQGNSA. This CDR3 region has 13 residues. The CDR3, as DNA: TGTGCCAGCAGACAGGGGGCAAGCTATGGCTACACCTTC. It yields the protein CASRQGASYGYTF.

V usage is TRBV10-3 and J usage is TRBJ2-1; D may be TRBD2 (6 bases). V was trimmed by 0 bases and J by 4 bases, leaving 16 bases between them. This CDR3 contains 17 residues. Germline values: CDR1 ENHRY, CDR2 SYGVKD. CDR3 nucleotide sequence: TGTGCCATCAGTGAGTCGAACCCGGGGGTGAAATACAATGAGCAGTTCTTC. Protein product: CAISESNPGVKYNEQFF.

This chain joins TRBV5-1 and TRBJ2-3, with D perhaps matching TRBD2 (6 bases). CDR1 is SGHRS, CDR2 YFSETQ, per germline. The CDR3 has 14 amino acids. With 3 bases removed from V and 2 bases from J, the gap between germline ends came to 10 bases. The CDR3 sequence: CASSSRGYTDTQYF. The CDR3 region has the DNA TGCGCCAGCAGCTCTCGGGGGTACACAGATACGCAGTATTTT.

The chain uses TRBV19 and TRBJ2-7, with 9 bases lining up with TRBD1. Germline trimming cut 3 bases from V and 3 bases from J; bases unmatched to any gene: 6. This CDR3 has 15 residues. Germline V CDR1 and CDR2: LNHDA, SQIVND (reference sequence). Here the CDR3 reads CASSIGGTGHYEQYF. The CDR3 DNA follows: TGTGCCAGTAGTATTGGTGGGACAGGGCACTACGAGCAGTACTTC. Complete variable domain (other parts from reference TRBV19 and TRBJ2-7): DGGITQSPKYLFRKEGQNVTLSCEQNLNHDAMYWYRQDPGQGLRLIYYSQIVNDFQKGDIAEGYSVSREKKESFPLTVTSAQKNPTAFYLCASSIGGTGHYEQYFGPGTRLTVT.

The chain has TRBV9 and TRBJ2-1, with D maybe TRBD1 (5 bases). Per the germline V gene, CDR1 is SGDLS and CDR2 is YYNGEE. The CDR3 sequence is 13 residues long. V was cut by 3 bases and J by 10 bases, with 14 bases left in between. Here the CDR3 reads CASSEGPAGEQFF. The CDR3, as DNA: TGTGCCAGCAGCGAGGGGCCGGCCGGGGAGCAGTTCTTC.

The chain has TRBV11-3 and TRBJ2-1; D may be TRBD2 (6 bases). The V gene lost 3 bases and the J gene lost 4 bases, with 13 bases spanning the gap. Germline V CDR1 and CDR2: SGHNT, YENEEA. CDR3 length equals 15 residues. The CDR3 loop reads CASSFPGRLYNEQFF. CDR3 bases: TGTGCCAGCAGCTTTCCCGGGAGACTGTACAATGAGCAGTTCTTC.

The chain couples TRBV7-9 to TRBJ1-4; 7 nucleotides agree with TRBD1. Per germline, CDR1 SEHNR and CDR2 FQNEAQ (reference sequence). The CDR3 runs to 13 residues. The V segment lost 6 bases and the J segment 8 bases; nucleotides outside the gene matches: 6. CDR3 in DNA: TGTGCCAGCAGTCAAGACAGGGCCGAAAAACTGTTTTTT. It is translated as CASSQDRAEKLFF.

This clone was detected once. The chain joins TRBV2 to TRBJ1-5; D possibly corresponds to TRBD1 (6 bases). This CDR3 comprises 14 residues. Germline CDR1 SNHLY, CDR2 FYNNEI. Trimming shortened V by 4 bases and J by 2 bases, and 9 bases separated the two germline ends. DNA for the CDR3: TGTGCCAGCAGTGGGAACAGGGGCAATCAGCCCCAGCATTTT. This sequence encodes CASSGNRGNQPQHF.

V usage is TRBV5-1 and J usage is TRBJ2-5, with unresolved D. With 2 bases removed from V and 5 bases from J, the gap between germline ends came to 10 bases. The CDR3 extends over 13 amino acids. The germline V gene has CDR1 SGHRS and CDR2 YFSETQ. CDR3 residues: CASSFGPGETQYF. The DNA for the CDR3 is TGCGCCAGCAGCTTTGGTCCCGGGGAGACCCAGTACTTC.

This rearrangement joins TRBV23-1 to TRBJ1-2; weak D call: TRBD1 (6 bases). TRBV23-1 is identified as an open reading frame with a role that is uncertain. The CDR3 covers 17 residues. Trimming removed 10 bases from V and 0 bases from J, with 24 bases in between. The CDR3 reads CATEIQGQRGTNYGYTF. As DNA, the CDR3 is TGCGCCACCGAAATCCAAGGACAGAGAGGCACTAACTATGGCTACACCTTC.

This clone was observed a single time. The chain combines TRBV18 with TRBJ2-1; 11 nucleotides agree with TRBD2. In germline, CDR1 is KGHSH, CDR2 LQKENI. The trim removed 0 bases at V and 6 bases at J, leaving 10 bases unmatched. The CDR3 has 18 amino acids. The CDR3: CASSPPQMASGGPNEQFF. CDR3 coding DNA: TGTGCCAGCTCACCACCTCAAATGGCTAGCGGGGGGCCCAATGAGCAGTTCTTC.

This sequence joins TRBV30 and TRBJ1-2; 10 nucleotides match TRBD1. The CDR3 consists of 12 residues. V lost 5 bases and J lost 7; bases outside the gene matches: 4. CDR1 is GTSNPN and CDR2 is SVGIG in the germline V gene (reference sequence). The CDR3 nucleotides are TGTGCCTGGGGACAGGGGGATGGTGGCTACACCTTC. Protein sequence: CAWGQGDGGYTF.

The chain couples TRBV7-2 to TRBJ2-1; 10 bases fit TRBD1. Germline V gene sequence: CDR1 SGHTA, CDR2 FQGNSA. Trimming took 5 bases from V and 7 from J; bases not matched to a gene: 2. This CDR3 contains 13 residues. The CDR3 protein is CASSLGQGNEQFF. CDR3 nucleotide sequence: TGTGCCAGCAGCCTGGGACAGGGGAATGAGCAGTTCTTC.

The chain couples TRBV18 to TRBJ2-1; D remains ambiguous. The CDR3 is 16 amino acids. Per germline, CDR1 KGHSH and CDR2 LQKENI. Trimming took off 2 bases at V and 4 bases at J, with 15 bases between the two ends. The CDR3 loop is CASSPELRGAYNEQFF. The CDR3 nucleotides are TGTGCCAGCTCACCAGAGCTCCGCGGCGCATACAATGAGCAGTTCTTC.

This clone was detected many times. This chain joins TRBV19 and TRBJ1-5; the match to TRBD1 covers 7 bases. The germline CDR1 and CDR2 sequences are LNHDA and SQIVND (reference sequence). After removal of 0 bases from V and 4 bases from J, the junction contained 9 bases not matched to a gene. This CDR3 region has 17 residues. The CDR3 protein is CASSIDRIRDSNQPQHF. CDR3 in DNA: TGTGCCAGTAGTATAGACCGAATCCGGGACAGTAATCAGCCCCAGCATTTT.

CDR3 nucleotides: TGTGCCAGCAGCGGACTACAGAGCACTGAAGCTTTCTTT. Translated, it gives CASSGLQSTEAFF. The V call is TRBV3-1 (or the pseudogene TRBV3-2), the J call TRBJ1-1; no reliable D call. V lost 5 bases and J lost 4, with 11 bases in between. Germline V gives CDR1 LGHDT, CDR2 YNNKEL (reference sequence). CDR3 length: 13 amino acids.

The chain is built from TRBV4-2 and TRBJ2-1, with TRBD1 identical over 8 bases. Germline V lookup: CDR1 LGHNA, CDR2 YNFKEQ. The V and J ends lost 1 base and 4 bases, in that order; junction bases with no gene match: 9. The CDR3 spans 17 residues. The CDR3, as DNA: TGTGCCAGCAGCCAAGCAATGACAGGGGTGTCGTACAATGAGCAGTTCTTC. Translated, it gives CASSQAMTGVSYNEQFF.

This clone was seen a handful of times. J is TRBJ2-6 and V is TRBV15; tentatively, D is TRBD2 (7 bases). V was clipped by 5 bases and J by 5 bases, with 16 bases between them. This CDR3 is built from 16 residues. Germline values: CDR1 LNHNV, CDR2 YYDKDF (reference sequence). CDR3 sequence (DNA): TGTGCCACCAGCTCCCGCGCGGGGGCAAGGGCCAACGTCCTGACTTTC. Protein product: CATSSRAGARANVLTF.

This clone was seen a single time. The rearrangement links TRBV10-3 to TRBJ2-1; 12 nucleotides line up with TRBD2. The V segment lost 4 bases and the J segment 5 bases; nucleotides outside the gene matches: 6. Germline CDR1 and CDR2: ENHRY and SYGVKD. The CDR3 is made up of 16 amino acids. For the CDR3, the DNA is TGTGCCATCAGTGGCGGCGGACTAGCGGGGAACAATGAGCAGTTCTTC. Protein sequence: CAISGGGLAGNNEQFF.

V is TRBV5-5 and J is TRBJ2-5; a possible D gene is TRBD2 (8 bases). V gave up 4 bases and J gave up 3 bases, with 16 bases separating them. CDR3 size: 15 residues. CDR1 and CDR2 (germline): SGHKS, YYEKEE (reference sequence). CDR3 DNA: TGTGCCAGCAGCCGGGAGGGGGCAGTGAAAGAGACCCAGTACTTC. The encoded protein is CASSREGAVKETQYF.

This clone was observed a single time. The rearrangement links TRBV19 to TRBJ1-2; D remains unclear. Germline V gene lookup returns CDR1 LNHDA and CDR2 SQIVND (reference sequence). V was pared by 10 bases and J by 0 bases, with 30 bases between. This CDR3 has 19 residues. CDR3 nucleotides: TGTGCCACCTCAAAGAGGACGGGAGGGCCTTCGGTCTCTAACTATGGCTACACCTTC. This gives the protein CATSKRTGGPSVSNYGYTF.